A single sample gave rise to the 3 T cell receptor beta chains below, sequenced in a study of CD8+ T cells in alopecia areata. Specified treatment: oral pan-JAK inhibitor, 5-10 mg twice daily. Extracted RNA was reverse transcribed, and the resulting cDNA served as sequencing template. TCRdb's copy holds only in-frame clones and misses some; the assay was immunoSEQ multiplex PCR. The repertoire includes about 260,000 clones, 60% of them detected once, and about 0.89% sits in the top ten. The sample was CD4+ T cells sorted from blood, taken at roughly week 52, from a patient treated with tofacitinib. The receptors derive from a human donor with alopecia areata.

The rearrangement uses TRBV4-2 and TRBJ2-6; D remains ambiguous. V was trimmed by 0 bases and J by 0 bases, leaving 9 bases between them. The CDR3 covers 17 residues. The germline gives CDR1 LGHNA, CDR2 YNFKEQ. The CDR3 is CASSQEFSGSGANVLTF. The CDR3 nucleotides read TGTGCCAGCAGCCAAGAGTTCTCCGGCTCTGGGGCCAACGTCCTGACTTTC.

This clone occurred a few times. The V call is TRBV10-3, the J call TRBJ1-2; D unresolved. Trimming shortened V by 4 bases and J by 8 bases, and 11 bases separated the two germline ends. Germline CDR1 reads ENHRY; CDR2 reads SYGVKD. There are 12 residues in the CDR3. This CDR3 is CAISGGPIGYTF. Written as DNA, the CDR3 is TGTGCCATCAGTGGGGGTCCCATAGGCTACACCTTC.

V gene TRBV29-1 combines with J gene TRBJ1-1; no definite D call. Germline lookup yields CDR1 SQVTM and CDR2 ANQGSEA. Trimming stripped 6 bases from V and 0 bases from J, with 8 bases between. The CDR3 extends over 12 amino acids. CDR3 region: CSVWILNTEAFF. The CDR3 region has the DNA TGCAGCGTCTGGATTTTGAACACTGAAGCTTTCTTT.